This paragraph covers one T cell receptor beta chain sequence. The data are from a study of blood T cell repertoires in COVID-19. Background on the study: COVID-19 samples collected from the United States, Italy and Spain covered acute and convalescent phases. Sources were T cells, B-cell-depleted T cells, or PBMCs; the material itself was cDNA or gDNA.

Germline CDR1 LNHDA, CDR2 SQIVND (reference sequence). The CDR3 is made up of 15 amino acids. V lost 6 bases to trimming and J lost 3 bases; unmatched junction nucleotides: 7. How the authors handled the data: Using reference gene primer amplification, nucleated cell counts were estimated. The protocol was immunoSEQ multiplex PCR, while the TCRdb copy is restricted to in-frame clones and leaves out a portion. The DNA gave D and trimming, while V, J and clone size come from that table. The sample consists of 340,000 or so clones, 65% to 85% of them appearing once. This sequence joins TRBV19 and TRBJ2-1, with TRBD2 matching over 8 bases. This clonotype was sampled from a man aged 25 to 40 with active or convalescent COVID-19. The sequenced sample consisted of peripheral blood. Here the CDR3 reads CASRVLGRDYNEQFF. CDR3 coding DNA: TGTGCCAGTAGGGTCCTCGGGAGGGACTACAATGAGCAGTTCTTC.